This record looks at one T cell receptor beta chain sequence and its context. Its antigen target is currently unknown. Base-call qualities are not available, and no considerably larger clone is one nucleotide away. The cohort comprised under 700 healthy bone marrow donors. At the time of sampling, all cohort members were nominally healthy, though unrecorded immune exposures were likely present. The donor tested CMV seronegative, placing the donor among the roughly 400 seronegative members of the cohort. Each donor provided a peripheral blood sample, and peripheral blood mononuclear cells were used for TCR beta sequencing. The Qiagen DNeasy Blood Extraction Kit was used to extract genomic DNA from the blood cell samples. From its cysteine to its phenylalanine, the CDR3 spans 12 amino acids. Of all the DNA, just the CDR3 is kept, 36 bases in frame from base 1. From the germline V gene (reference sequence), CDR1 is SEHNR and CDR2 is FQNEAQ. The V end loses 8 bases and the J end loses 8 bases, and a stretch of 13 bases separates them.

This sample was taken from a study of cytomegalovirus exposure and HLA in healthy donors (dated by TCRdb to between 2016 and 2019). Study-wide context: An earlier analysis of some 620 of the donors reported under 300 Gb of sequence data and 117 million unique TCR beta sequences obtained from approximately 180 million T cells. An earlier analysis of 587 of the donors used high-throughput TCR beta sequencing to judge whether each TCR beta V gene segment behaved as functional or pseudogenic. About 280 gigabases of sequencing data and around 85 million unique TCR sequences made up an early release that covered approximately 650 HLA-typed donors. Rather than using new phenotypic data, the later analysis identified candidate immune exposures from TCR beta sequences and from how often those sequences occurred across donors. Along with the approximately 700-subject first cohort, a separate validation cohort of 120 different subjects was used. In a later genetic analysis, genome-wide SNP genotypes for 398 of the 666 donors were used, and that subset was treated as a discovery cohort. The T cell repertoires of 670 or so subjects were profiled by immunosequencing and related to cytomegalovirus serostatus. HLA typing included class I and class II loci at four-digit resolution. Alongside the repertoire data, information on donor age, sex, ethnicity and CMV serostatus was compiled. All discovery cohort repertoires had been generated using a single sequencing platform. The study aimed to test whether cataloging public T cell receptors could reveal signatures of past pathogen exposure. A later analysis re-analyzed previously published TCR beta repertoires from 666 donors and added high-resolution HLA genotyping to study TCR occurrence patterns. Of the approximately 400 genotyped donors, over 80% were placed in the genetic ancestry cluster associated with self-reported Caucasian donors. Across 398 genotyped donors of the cohort, an average of about 250,000 unique TCR beta nucleotide sequences per donor were sequenced, and 15% to 20% of those sequences were non-productive. The number of donors typed differed by locus, with roughly 620-630 for A, B, C, DRB1 and DQB1, around 520 for DQA1, over 600 for DPA1, and approximately 470 for DPB1. Four to six DR-DQ haplotypes were handled as single units for association and clustering because linkage in the cohort was strong. The study combined high-throughput TCR immunosequencing, statistical association of individual TCRs with disease status, and machine learning to predict cytomegalovirus infection status.

The method was the immunoSEQ multiplex PCR assay. For the multiplex PCR, a mixture combining 60 forward primers for TCR Vbeta segments and 13 reverse primers for TCR Jbeta segments was used. The CDR3 region of rearranged TCR beta genes was amplified from genomic DNA with a multiplex PCR assay. On the Illumina HiSeq System, the amplified TCR beta libraries were sequenced as 87-base-pair reads. The paper's processing steps were these. In a later analysis, roughly 80 million unique TCR beta chains were counted across the 500 to 850 repertoires, and roughly 10 million of these chains were shared by at least two donors. Raw reads were error-corrected and collapsed into unique sequences by a nearest-neighbor algorithm in which closely related sequences were merged to remove PCR and sequencing errors. To assign V, D and J gene segments, CDR3 sequences were aligned to IMGT reference sequences. For a sequence to be retained, a match of at least six nucleotides was required to both a V gene segment and a J gene segment. A rearrangement counted as productive if the CDR3 had no stop codons and remained in frame with V and J, and every other rearrangement counted as non-productive. CDR3 was defined according to IMGT convention as the region running from the second conserved V-encoded cysteine to the conserved J-encoded phenylalanine. The earlier analysis of about 500 of the donors excluded sequences that lacked an unambiguous match to a single V gene segment. In an earlier analysis of 500 to 750 of the donors, V segments were called functional above 56.7% productive rearrangements and were called segregating when the between-donor standard deviation exceeded 5%. A statistical classification framework was built for diagnosing cytomegalovirus status from the catalog of TCR beta chain sequences. A later analysis assigned V and J genes by comparing TCR nucleotide sequences with IMGT/GENE-DB human TR gene sequences. Using the TCRdist pipeline, a later analysis assigned CDR3 sequences along with most-parsimonious VDJ recombination scenarios. A later analysis defined each TCR beta chain by its CDR3 amino acid sequence plus V-gene family, and excluded reads lacking a unique V-gene family. A later analysis removed several hundred highly shared, low-generation-probability nucleotide sequences to deal with suspected cross-contamination and a sequencing artifact. In a later analysis, a clonal expansion index was calculated for each public chain from normalized within-repertoire ranks of inferred template counts. A later analysis computed generation probabilities with a VDJ recombination model fitted to out-of-frame rearrangements, and checked the results against IGoR. Hypergeometric tests were used in a later analysis to score TCR-TCR, TCR-HLA and TCR-CMV co-occurrence, with a repertoire-size bias correction applied to the TCR pairs. To estimate false discovery rates, a later analysis permuted the HLA or CMV assignments 20 times. In a later analysis, co-occurring TCRs were grouped with DBSCAN, and TCRdist sequence similarity was added when clustering was performed within HLA-allele-positive subsets. Repertoires with fewer than 30,000 or more than 120,000 public chains, plus five repertoires with anomalous nucleotide sharing, were excluded from co-occurrence clustering. This is the immuneACCESS table as TCRdb keeps it, with only in-frame sequences that have V and J called. A part of the clones is gone; compared with another copy, unresolved V genes explain less than half, and the rest is unexplained. V, J and clone size derive from that table, while D and trimming were established from the DNA sequence. The sample table lists 87,000 or so clones, about 76% of them with a count of one. Clones ranked in the top ten supply 4.5% to 6% of the sample.

Results the study describes overall, beyond this receptor: According to a later analysis, most CMV-associated TCR beta chains appeared to be HLA-restricted, and the HLA associations seemed to be driven largely by CMV exposure. Sequencing depth was assumed to be roughly uniform across donors in the presence/absence analyses, though that assumption may not hold. Linkage disequilibrium might explain the correlated functional status among segregating V segments, but an unknown experimental factor could not be ruled out. According to a later genetic analysis, donors in an Asian-associated ancestry cluster had fewer N-insertions in productive TCRs than the approximately 650-donor mean. Because some donors lacked HLA typing at each locus, the association tests relied only on the typed subset. A later analysis found that TCR association rates varied across HLA loci, with DRB1 alleles showing the most associated TCRs and HLA-C alleles the fewest. In a later analysis, HLA-associated TCR beta chains showed more clonal expansion and lower generation probabilities than non-associated chains that were equally common. Because counts were too low, about 15 rarely observed V segments, including chromosome 9 orphons, were left out of the earlier analysis of approximately 580 of the donors. The classifier was reported to diagnose cytomegalovirus status with high specificity and sensitivity in both the original and validation cohorts. Some IMGT-functional V segments, including TRBV6-2 and TRBV6-3, could not be told apart with the 87-base-pair reads, so those segments were excluded. When HLA alleles, especially DR and DQ, strongly co-occurred, TCR associations were difficult to assign to individual alleles. A group of highly shared sequence variants was considered likely to be a technical artifact of the sequencing pipeline. In a later analysis, 16,951 TCR beta sequences were associated with specific HLA alleles at a false discovery rate of 0.05. V-gene and J-gene trimming of TCR beta chains was associated with a missense DCLRE1C variant in a later genetic analysis, and the association was replicated in an independent cohort. Several of the top co-occurrence clusters appeared to be linked to parvovirus B19, influenza, CMV and Epstein-Barr virus, according to a later analysis. For the cohort, immune exposure information was limited to CMV serostatus. A further reported finding was that TCR beta sequences accurately predicted the HLA-A and HLA-B alleles for most subjects in the first cohort. Across donors, most TCR sequences were observed very rarely, whereas some public TCRs were present in many individuals. It was suggested by the authors that the approach could potentially be generalized to other disease states and immunological phenotypes. A total of 164 TCR beta chains were listed by the study as associated with cytomegalovirus. Three of the identified cytomegalovirus-associated TCR beta chains were confirmed in vitro to be specific for cytomegalovirus antigens. In an earlier analysis of about 540 of the donors, most TCR beta V segments were observed in productive rearrangements about 87% or about 30% of the time, broadly matching IMGT annotations. In this cohort, only TCR beta chains were sequenced, and detectable features were limited by the absence of alpha or paired-chain data.

This TCR came from a woman in her forties in good health and CMV-seronegative. The specimen was PBMCs. The chain uses TRBV7-9 and TRBJ2-1, with the D gene too uncertain to name. The DNA sequence reads TGTGCCAGCGTCAGGCATATGGATGAGCAGTTCTTC. The encoded protein is CASVRHMDEQFF.